This T cell receptor beta chain comes out of a study of CXCR3-negative and CXCR3-positive naive CD8 T cells. Carrying UMI labels, the TRB cDNA libraries were prepared through 5' RACE. TCRdb re-called the 5' RACE reads and catalogs CDR3 proteins one per entry, DNA excluded. The table lists approximately 66,000 distinct CDR3 sequences. CDR3 size: 13 residues. This clonotype was obtained from a human donor in good health. Some clones in this sample may be carry-over from other donors' samples. Sequenced sample: naive CXCR3- CD8+ T cells from blood. Subset described: CD45RO-CCR7+CD27+CD95- naive CD8+ T cells lacking CXCR3 (TNR3-). J is TRBJ2-5 and V is TRBV12-3 or TRBV12-4; there is no DNA to check the TCRdb D call of TRBD1. CDR3 sequence: CASRRGSGETQYF.